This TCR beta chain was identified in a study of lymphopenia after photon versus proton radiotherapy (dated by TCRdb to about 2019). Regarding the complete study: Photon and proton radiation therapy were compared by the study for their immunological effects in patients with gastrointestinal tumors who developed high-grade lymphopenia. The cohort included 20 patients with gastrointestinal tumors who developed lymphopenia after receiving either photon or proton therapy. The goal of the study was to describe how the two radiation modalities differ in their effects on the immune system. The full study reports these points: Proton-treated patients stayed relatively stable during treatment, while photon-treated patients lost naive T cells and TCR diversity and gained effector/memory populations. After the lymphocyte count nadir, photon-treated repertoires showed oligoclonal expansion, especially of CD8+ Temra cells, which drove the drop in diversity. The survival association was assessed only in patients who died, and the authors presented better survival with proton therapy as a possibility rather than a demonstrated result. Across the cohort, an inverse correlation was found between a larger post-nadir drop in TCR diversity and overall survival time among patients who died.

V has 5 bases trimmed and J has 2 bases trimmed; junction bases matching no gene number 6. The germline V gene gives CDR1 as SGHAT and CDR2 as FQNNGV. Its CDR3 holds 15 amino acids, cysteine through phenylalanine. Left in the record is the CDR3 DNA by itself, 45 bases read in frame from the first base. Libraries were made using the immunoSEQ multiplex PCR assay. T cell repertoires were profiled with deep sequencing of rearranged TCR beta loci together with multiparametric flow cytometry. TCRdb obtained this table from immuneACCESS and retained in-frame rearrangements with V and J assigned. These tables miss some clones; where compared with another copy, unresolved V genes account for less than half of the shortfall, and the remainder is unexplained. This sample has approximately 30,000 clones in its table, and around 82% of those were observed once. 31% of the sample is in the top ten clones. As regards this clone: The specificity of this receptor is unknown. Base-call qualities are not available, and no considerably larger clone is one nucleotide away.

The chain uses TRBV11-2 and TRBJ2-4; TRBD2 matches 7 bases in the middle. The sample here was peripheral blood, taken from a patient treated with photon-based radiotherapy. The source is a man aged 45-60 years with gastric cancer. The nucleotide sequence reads TGTGCCAGCAGCGCCGGGACTACCCCCAAAAACATTCAGTACTTC. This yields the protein CASSAGTTPKNIQYF.